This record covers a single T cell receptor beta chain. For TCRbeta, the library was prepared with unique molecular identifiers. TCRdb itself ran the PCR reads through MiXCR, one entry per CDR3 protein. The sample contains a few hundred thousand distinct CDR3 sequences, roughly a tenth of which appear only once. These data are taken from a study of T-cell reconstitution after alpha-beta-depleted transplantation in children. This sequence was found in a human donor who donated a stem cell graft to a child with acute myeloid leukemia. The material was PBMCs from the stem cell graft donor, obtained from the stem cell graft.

The CDR3 DNA follows: TGTGCCAGTATTAGGGGGACAGTAAACACCGGGGAGCTGTTTTTT. Translating it yields CASIRGTVNTGELFF. The chain has TRBV19 and TRBJ2-2; TRBD1 aligns across 7 bases. The CDR3 spans 15 residues. The V and J ends lost 7 bases and 2 bases, in that order; junction bases with no gene match: 7. The germline V gene has CDR1 LNHDA and CDR2 SQIVND (reference sequence).